One and the same sample provided the 22 T cell receptor beta chains below, sequenced in a study of cytomegalovirus exposure and HLA in healthy donors (dated by TCRdb to 2017 to 2019). Library preparation employed the immunoSEQ multiplex PCR assay. Drawn from immuneACCESS, this table holds only the in-frame rearrangements with V and J called that TCRdb kept. Clones are partly lost; checked studies trace under half to an unresolved V gene and leave the rest unexplained. The sample includes around 300,000 clones, with 88% observed a single time. The top ten hold approximately 0.96% of the sample. Input material: PBMCs. The receptors shown here come from a young man in good health and CMV-seronegative.

The rearrangement links TRBV18 to TRBJ2-7; 7 positions match TRBD1. The V and J ends lost 4 bases and 6 bases, in that order; junction bases with no gene match: 9. CDR3 length: 14 residues. Germline V gene sequence: CDR1 KGHSH, CDR2 LQKENI. The CDR3 nucleotides read TGTGCCAGCTCACTCCAAACAGGGGACGGCGAGCAGTACTTC. This sequence encodes CASSLQTGDGEQYF.

The chain is built from TRBV27 and TRBJ2-1; tentative D call: TRBD2 (7 bases). The CDR3 loop spans 14 amino acids. Germline lookup yields CDR1 MNHEY and CDR2 SMNVEV (reference sequence). Trimming shortened V by 8 bases and J by 7 bases, and 18 bases separated the two germline ends. In nucleotides, the CDR3 is TGTGCCAGCTCGGCGCGGGGGCCCTTGAATGAGCAGTTCTTC. It codes for CASSARGPLNEQFF.

The chain has TRBV6-1 and TRBJ2-2, with TRBD2 matching 13 bases. The V gene's germline CDR1 is MNHNS and CDR2 SASEGT. The J segment lost 0 bases and the V segment lost 5 bases, leaving 3 bases of the junction unmatched. The CDR3 sequence is 17 residues long. The CDR3 nucleotides read TGTGCCAGCAGTCAAGGGACTAGCGGGGCGAACACCGGGGAGCTGTTTTTT. Its translation: CASSQGTSGANTGELFF.

The sample holds one count of this clone. V and J are TRBV5-1 and TRBJ2-5; maybe TRBD1 (6 bases). The CDR3 consists of 14 residues. Trimming removed 4 bases from V and 1 base from J, with 11 bases in between. Germline V CDR1 and CDR2: SGHRS, YFSETQ. The DNA of the CDR3 is TGCGCCAGCAGCACAGGACAGCCCCAAGAGACCCAGTACTTC. Residues: CASSTGQPQETQYF.

The chain has TRBV28 and TRBJ1-1; D call uncertain. CDR1 and CDR2 (germline): MDHEN, SYDVKM. Trimming left V 2 bases short and J 1 base short, with 8 bases between. The CDR3 contains 14 residues. The CDR3 DNA is TGTGCCAGCAGTTTAGGCCGGAGGAACACTGAAGCTTTCTTT. Protein: CASSLGRRNTEAFF.

This clone was seen once. The chain is built from TRBV27 and TRBJ2-1, with TRBD2 as a possible D gene (6 bases). This CDR3 contains 16 residues. Germline lookup yields CDR1 MNHEY and CDR2 SMNVEV (reference sequence). The V end was cut by 2 bases, the J end by 7 bases, with 18 bases between. CDR3 sequence (DNA): TGTGCCAGCAGTTTAGGTCGGGGGTTTGGGGGGAATGAGCAGTTCTTC. Amino acids: CASSLGRGFGGNEQFF.

The chain joins TRBV10-3 to TRBJ2-1; 13 bases agree with TRBD2. The ends lost 9 bases at V and 6 bases at J; junction bases unmatched: 5. This CDR3 spans 14 amino acids. Germline V gene sequence: CDR1 ENHRY, CDR2 SYGVKD. DNA of the CDR3: TGTGCCATTCGGACTAGCGGGGGCTCCAATGAGCAGTTCTTC. Its translation is CAIRTSGGSNEQFF.

The CDR3 sequence is CASSLGQTETQYF. DNA of the CDR3: TGCGCCAGCAGCTTAGGACAGACTGAGACCCAGTACTTC. The rearrangement uses TRBV5-1 and TRBJ2-5; perhaps TRBD1 as D (6 bases). V was cut by 2 bases and J by 5 bases, with 10 bases left in between. The CDR3 sequence is 13 residues long. Germline V lookup: CDR1 SGHRS, CDR2 YFSETQ.

The chain uses TRBV11-2 and TRBJ1-2; D is unresolved. With 3 bases removed from V and 4 bases from J, the gap between germline ends came to 6 bases. The length of the CDR3 is 12 residues. Germline assignment: CDR1 SGHAT and CDR2 FQNNGV. This CDR3 reads CASSLEIYGYTF. CDR3 DNA sequence: TGTGCCAGCAGCTTGGAGATCTATGGCTACACCTTC.

The V and J genes are TRBV6-6 and TRBJ2-1; D gene ambiguous. The CDR3 is 13 amino acids. Trimming pared 0 bases from V and 7 bases from J, leaving 7 bases between. CDR1 MNHNY and CDR2 SVGAGI come from the germline V gene (reference sequence). CDR3 sequence (DNA): TGTGCCAGCAGTTACTCCCTATTGAATGAGCAGTTCTTC. Translating gives CASSYSLLNEQFF.

V gene TRBV9 combines with J gene TRBJ2-1, with a weak D call TRBD2 (6 bases). V gave up 5 bases and J gave up 5 bases, with 11 bases separating them. The germline CDR1 and CDR2 sequences are SGDLS and YYNGEE. The CDR3 has 13 residues. For the CDR3, the DNA is TGTGCCAGCAGAGCTGGAGGGAACAATGAGCAGTTCTTC. It encodes CASRAGGNNEQFF.

This rearrangement joins TRBV25-1 to TRBJ2-2; 11 bases line up with TRBD2. The CDR3 consists of 16 residues. Germline V gene sequence: CDR1 MGHDK, CDR2 SYGVNS. Losses at the gene ends were 6 bases for V and 9 bases for J; bases not matched to a gene: 12. As DNA, the CDR3 is TGTGCCAGCAGCCCATCTAGCGGGGGGATCCGCAGGGAGCTGTTTTTT. Encoded protein: CASSPSSGGIRRELFF.

CDR3 nucleotide sequence: TGTGCCAGCTCACCACGGAGGACAGGGGATTACACCATATATTTT. Translated, it gives CASSPRRTGDYTIYF. The genes are TRBV18 and TRBJ1-3; TRBD1 aligns across 9 bases. The junction had 6 bases not matched to a gene; V was cut back by 1 base and J by 8 bases. The CDR3 loop spans 15 amino acids. Per the germline V gene, CDR1 is KGHSH and CDR2 is LQKENI.

The CDR3 region has the DNA TGTGCCAGCAGCTTCAGTTGGGGGACAGGGGGCGATCACTATGGCTACACCTTC. This encodes CASSFSWGTGGDHYGYTF. The chain has TRBV7-8 and TRBJ1-2; 12 bases are shared with TRBD1. Germline V gene data show CDR1 as SGHVS and CDR2 as FQNEAQ. The V gene end was trimmed by 3 bases and the J gene end by 3 bases; junction bases not matched to a gene: 11. The CDR3 is 18 amino acids. Filled out from reference TRBV7-8 and TRBJ1-2, the complete variable domain reads GAGVSQSPRYKVAKRGQDVALRCDPISGHVSLFWYQQALGQGPEFLTYFQNEAQLDKSGLPSDRFFAERPEGSVSTLKIQRTQQEDSAVYLCASSFSWGTGGDHYGYTFGSGTRLTVV.

The chain is built from TRBV7-6 and TRBJ2-2, with D possibly matching TRBD1 (6 bases). Trimming cost V 5 bases and J 9 bases, with 16 bases left between them. Germline CDR1 SGHVS, CDR2 FNYEAQ. This CDR3 is built from 14 residues. CDR3 DNA: TGTGCCAGCAGCCTTGGGACAAGCCTCCGGGAGCTGTTTTTT. As protein: CASSLGTSLRELFF.

The gene calls are TRBV5-1 and TRBJ2-1; a possible D gene is TRBD1 (6 bases). Germline lookup yields CDR1 SGHRS and CDR2 YFSETQ. The CDR3 sequence is 14 residues long. The V and J ends lost 4 bases and 5 bases respectively, with 13 bases between them. The CDR3 coding sequence is TGCGCCAGCAGCCTAAACACAGGGAACAATGAGCAGTTCTTC. Amino acids: CASSLNTGNNEQFF.

The rearrangement links TRBV5-1 to TRBJ2-5; D is uncertain. There are 13 residues in the CDR3. Germline CDR1 SGHRS, CDR2 YFSETQ. Trimming pared 1 base from V and 3 bases from J, leaving 7 bases between. The CDR3 here is CASSLWQEETQYF. CDR3 in DNA: TGCGCCAGCAGCTTGTGGCAGGAAGAGACCCAGTACTTC.

The chain carries TRBV18 and TRBJ2-6, with D possibly being TRBD2 (5 bases). Trimming removed 6 bases at V and 0 bases at J, with 12 bases between. The CDR3 runs to 16 residues. Germline loops: CDR1 KGHSH, CDR2 LQKENI. The CDR3 protein is CASSPRGDSGANVLTF. Here the CDR3 DNA reads TGTGCCAGCTCCCCTCGGGGAGACTCTGGGGCCAACGTCCTGACTTTC.

V gene TRBV30 combines with J gene TRBJ2-7; TRBD1 matches 8 bases. Germline V gives CDR1 GTSNPN, CDR2 SVGIG (reference sequence). This CDR3 contains 13 residues. V lost 5 bases, J lost 7 bases, and 10 bases stayed unmatched. CDR3 nucleotides: TGTGCCTGGGATGGACAGGGAAAAAGGGAGCAGTACTTC. It specifies CAWDGQGKREQYF.

This clone was seen just once. V gene TRBV5-8 combines with J gene TRBJ1-5; 9 bases fit TRBD1. This CDR3 comprises 15 residues. Trimming at V came to 4 bases and at J to 2 bases, leaving 4 bases not matched to a gene. CDR1 and CDR2 (germline): SGHTS, YDEGEE. CDR3 sequence reads: CASSPRTGGNQPQHF. The CDR3 bases are TGTGCCAGCAGCCCCCGGACAGGGGGCAATCAGCCCCAGCATTTT.

As DNA, the CDR3 is TGTGCCAGCAGCTGGGCCAGACAGGATGGTGCCTATAATTCACCCCTCCACTTT. Translation: CASSWARQDGAYNSPLHF. This sequence joins TRBV11-2 and TRBJ1-6, with TRBD1 as a possible D gene (6 bases). Trimming cost V 4 bases and J 2 bases, with 18 bases left between them. The germline V gene encodes CDR1 SGHAT and CDR2 FQNNGV. This CDR3 comprises 18 residues.

The chain links TRBV7-2 to TRBJ1-4, with 7 bases that match TRBD1. Unmatched junction bases numbered 5, after V lost 5 bases and J lost 11 bases. Germline CDR1 reads SGHTA; CDR2 reads FQGNSA. This CDR3 has 12 amino acids. The CDR3 DNA is TGTGCCAGCAGCCCCTCGACAGGGAAACTGTTTTTT. This encodes CASSPSTGKLFF.